These 26 T cell receptor beta chains were all obtained from the same sample, sequenced in a study of control samples from healthy donors and cancer patients. The protocol was immunoSEQ multiplex PCR, while the TCRdb copy is restricted to in-frame clones and leaves out a portion. This table holds over 200,000 clones, roughly 80% found once. The material sequenced was PBMCs. These receptors all stem from a woman aged 55-70 years with lung cancer.

The rearrangement links TRBV6-5 to TRBJ1-2; tentatively, D is TRBD1 (6 bases). The CDR3 runs to 14 residues. CDR1 and CDR2 from the germline V gene are MNHEY and SVGAGI. Between the trimmed V and J ends, which lost 6 bases and 12 bases, there was a span of 23 bases. The DNA for the CDR3 is TGTGCCAGCAGCCACTTGGCGGACAGCCCCTTTGACACCTTC. Its protein is CASSHLADSPFDTF.

The chain is built from TRBV5-1 and TRBJ1-3; TRBD1 might be the D (6 bases). The CDR3 extends over 17 amino acids. Germline loops: CDR1 SGHRS, CDR2 YFSETQ. The V gene lost 4 bases and the J gene lost 0 bases, with 17 bases spanning the gap. CDR3 in amino acids: CASSLGGGANSGNTIYF. As DNA, the CDR3 is TGCGCCAGCAGCCTGGGGGGGGGCGCCAACTCTGGAAACACCATATATTTT.

This chain joins TRBV19 and TRBJ2-5, with D possibly matching TRBD2 (5 bases). Trimming took off 5 bases at V and 5 bases at J, with 15 bases between the two ends. The length of the CDR3 is 14 residues. CDR1 and CDR2 (germline): LNHDA, SQIVND (reference sequence). The CDR3 nucleotides are TGTGCCAGTAGTCTAGCCGGGCCGGTGGAGACCCAGTACTTC. Protein sequence: CASSLAGPVETQYF.

The chain has TRBV5-4 and TRBJ2-3, with D maybe TRBD2 (5 bases). CDR1 is SGHNT and CDR2 is YYREEE in the germline V gene (reference sequence). The CDR3 is 15 amino acids. V lost 1 base to trimming and J lost 2 bases, with 11 bases between them. CDR3 protein: CASSLRLDSTDTQYF. The DNA for the CDR3 is TGTGCCAGCAGCTTGCGGCTGGACTCCACAGATACGCAGTATTTT.

The chain is built from TRBV5-1 and TRBJ1-5; tentative D call: TRBD1 (5 bases). V was trimmed by 4 bases and J by 2 bases, leaving 10 bases between them. The germline CDR1 and CDR2 sequences are SGHRS and YFSETQ. The CDR3 sequence is 14 residues long. The CDR3, as DNA: TGCGCCAGCAGCCCCGGGGGGGGCAATCAGCCCCAGCATTTT. This gives the protein CASSPGGGNQPQHF.

The chain employs TRBV2 and TRBJ1-1; no reliable D call. From germline, CDR1 is SNHLY and CDR2 FYNNEI. V was pared by 4 bases and J by 3 bases, with 9 bases between. There are 13 residues in the CDR3. The CDR3 DNA follows: TGTGCCAGCAGTGTTCAGGAGGACACTGAAGCTTTCTTT. Translated, it gives CASSVQEDTEAFF.

V is TRBV3-1 (or the pseudogene TRBV3-2) and J is TRBJ1-4; TRBD1 matches at 7 bases. CDR3 length: 15 amino acids. J lost 3 bases, V lost 2 bases, and 3 bases had no gene match. CDR1 and CDR2 from the germline V gene are LGHDT and YNNKEL (reference sequence). CDR3 bases: TGTGCCAGCAGCCAAAGGGGGCAGGCTAATGAAAAACTGTTTTTT. Its translation: CASSQRGQANEKLFF.

The rearrangement uses TRBV5-1 and TRBJ1-5, with D unclear. The CDR3 has 15 residues. The V and J ends lost 6 bases and 2 bases respectively, with 15 bases between them. The germline V gene encodes CDR1 SGHRS and CDR2 YFSETQ. CDR3 nucleotides: TGCGCCAGCACCCTCGTTCCGGGAGGCAATCAGCCCCAGCATTTT. Translation: CASTLVPGGNQPQHF. Full variable domain (missing parts from reference TRBV5-1 and TRBJ1-5): KAGVTQTPRYLIKTRGQQVTLSCSPISGHRSVSWYQQTPGQGLQFLFEYFSETQRNKGNFPGRFSGRQFSNSRSEMNVSTLELGDSALYLCASTLVPGGNQPQHFGDGTRLSIL.

V gene TRBV5-1 combines with J gene TRBJ2-4; perhaps TRBD1 as D (6 bases). Germline CDR1 is SGHRS and CDR2 is YFSETQ. The CDR3 consists of 15 residues. Trimming took off 1 base at V and 8 bases at J, with 16 bases between the two ends. This CDR3 is CASSLQGLGSDIQYF. CDR3 nucleotide sequence: TGCGCCAGCAGCTTGCAGGGGTTAGGGAGCGACATTCAGTACTTC.

The chain has TRBV13 and TRBJ2-7; TRBD1 matches at 7 bases. The germline gives CDR1 PRHDT, CDR2 FYEKMQ (reference sequence). The V segment lost 5 bases and the J segment 1 base; nucleotides outside the gene matches: 11. This CDR3 comprises 16 residues. The CDR3 nucleotides are TGTGCCAGCAGCACGAGAGGGGGCGCAGGGTCCTACGAGCAGTACTTC. Amino acid sequence: CASSTRGGAGSYEQYF.

This chain joins TRBV6-5 and TRBJ1-2; weak D call: TRBD1 (6 bases). This CDR3 spans 14 amino acids. Germline V gene data show CDR1 as MNHEY and CDR2 as SVGAGI. V shed 7 bases and J shed 3 bases, with 15 bases lying between them. CDR3 nucleotides: TGTGCCAGCACCCACCAGGCAGGGGACTATGGCTACACCTTC. The encoded protein is CASTHQAGDYGYTF.

The V and J genes are TRBV3-1 (or the pseudogene TRBV3-2) and TRBJ1-2; tentative D call: TRBD1 (5 bases). V was trimmed by 2 bases and J by 2 bases, leaving 18 bases between them. This CDR3 spans 17 amino acids. Per the germline V gene, CDR1 is LGHDT and CDR2 is YNNKEL (reference sequence). The DNA for the CDR3 is TGTGCCAGCAGCCAATTCGGTAAGGCAGGGCCCAACTATGGCTACACCTTC. It encodes CASSQFGKAGPNYGYTF.

This chain joins TRBV9 and TRBJ1-2; D remains ambiguous. The germline gives CDR1 SGDLS, CDR2 YYNGEE. V was shortened by 2 bases and J by 1 base, with 9 bases between the two germline ends. This CDR3 spans 14 amino acids. The CDR3 bases are TGTGCCAGCAGCGTCGACTCGGGTAACTATGGCTACACCTTC. Encoded protein: CASSVDSGNYGYTF.

The CDR3: CASSLRDRHEQYF. The DNA of the CDR3 is TGTGCCAGCAGCTTAAGGGACAGGCACGAGCAGTACTTC. The chain is built from TRBV7-3 and TRBJ2-7; 8 nucleotides line up with TRBD1. The CDR3 runs 13 residues. J was trimmed by 5 bases and V by 1 base; bases with no gene match: 1. From germline, CDR1 is SGHTA and CDR2 FQGTGA.

V is TRBV5-1 and J is TRBJ1-1; the D is unclear. Germline V gene sequence: CDR1 SGHRS, CDR2 YFSETQ. This CDR3 is 14 amino acids long. V dropped 0 bases and J dropped 2 bases, with 8 bases sitting between them. The CDR3 sequence is CASSLESHNTEAFF. The CDR3 DNA follows: TGCGCCAGCAGCTTGGAATCGCACAACACTGAAGCTTTCTTT.

The V gene is TRBV9, the J gene TRBJ1-6, with D possibly being TRBD1 (6 bases). The CDR3 runs 15 residues. The V gene's germline CDR1 is SGDLS and CDR2 YYNGEE. Trimming removed 4 bases from V and 5 bases from J, with 13 bases in between. In DNA form, the CDR3 reads TGTGCCAGCAGCCCCCCCGGGACACATAATTCACCCCTCCACTTT. Translated, it gives CASSPPGTHNSPLHF. The variable domain in full, completed from reference TRBV9 and TRBJ1-6, reads DSGVTQTPKHLITATGQRVTLRCSPRSGDLSVYWYQQSLDQGLQFLIQYYNGEERAKGNILERFSAQQFPDLHSELNLSSLELGDSALYFCASSPPGTHNSPLHFGNGTRLTVT.

V and J are TRBV3-1 (or the pseudogene TRBV3-2) and TRBJ1-1; 8 bases agree with TRBD1. Germline V gene lookup returns CDR1 LGHDT and CDR2 YNNKEL (reference sequence). J gave up 4 bases and V 6 bases, and 4 bases lay outside the gene matches. The CDR3 sequence is 13 residues long. The CDR3 DNA is TGTGCCAGCAGTAACACAGGGGGCACTGAAGCTTTCTTT. Translated: CASSNTGGTEAFF.

The chain couples TRBV28 to TRBJ1-4, with D perhaps TRBD1 (6 bases). Trimming stripped 3 bases from V and 8 bases from J, with 10 bases between. In germline, CDR1 is MDHEN, CDR2 SYDVKM. The CDR3 is 13 amino acids. CDR3 residues: CASSFPQGEKLFF. CDR3 DNA: TGTGCCAGCAGTTTTCCCCAGGGGGAAAAACTGTTTTTT.

The chain couples TRBV12-3 or TRBV12-4 to TRBJ1-6, with a possible D match to TRBD1 (5 bases). V was shortened by 6 bases and J by 8 bases, with 8 bases between the two germline ends. The CDR3 sequence is 12 residues long. The CDR3 region is CASRTRDSPLHF. The CDR3 region has the DNA TGTGCCAGCAGGACCAGGGATTCACCCCTCCACTTT.

This clone occurred a few times. The chain links TRBV28 to TRBJ1-5; D is uncertain. With 4 bases removed from V and 0 bases from J, the gap between germline ends came to 13 bases. The CDR3 is 16 amino acids. Germline CDR1 is MDHEN and CDR2 is SYDVKM. CDR3 loop: CASSYGSFYSNQPQHF. DNA for the CDR3: TGTGCCAGCAGTTACGGGTCCTTTTATAGCAATCAGCCCCAGCATTTT. The full variable domain, in which reference TRBV28 and TRBJ1-5 provide the parts outside the CDR3, is DVKVTQSSRYLVKRTGEKVFLECVQDMDHENMFWYRQDPGLGLRLIYFSYDVKMKEKGDIPEGYSVSREKKERFSLILESASTNQTSMYLCASSYGSFYSNQPQHFGDGTRLSIL.

J is TRBJ1-5 and V is TRBV2, with D hard to call. This CDR3 has 14 amino acids. CDR1 is SNHLY, CDR2 FYNNEI, per germline. V gave up 4 bases and J gave up 3 bases, with 10 bases separating them. CDR3 in amino acids: CASSGWGTNQPQHF. The DNA for the CDR3 is TGTGCCAGCAGTGGGTGGGGAACCAATCAGCCCCAGCATTTT.

J is TRBJ1-4 and V is TRBV3-1 (or the pseudogene TRBV3-2); no clear D. The CDR3 is made up of 13 amino acids. CDR1 is LGHDT, CDR2 YNNKEL, per germline (reference sequence). V lost 0 bases and J 7 bases, leaving 6 bases between the germline ends. This CDR3 is CASSQEAVEKLFF. As DNA, the CDR3 is TGTGCCAGCAGCCAAGAAGCCGTTGAAAAACTGTTTTTT.

For the CDR3, the DNA is TGTGCCAGCAGCTTGACCCGGGACGCCCCGTTTTTCTTT. This codes for CASSLTRDAPFFF. The chain couples TRBV5-4 to TRBJ1-1; perhaps TRBD1 as D (5 bases). CDR3 length: 13 residues. V lost 1 base, J lost 13 bases, and 17 bases lay in between. Per the germline V gene, CDR1 is SGHNT and CDR2 is YYREEE (reference sequence).

This clone was counted once. CDR3 loop: CASSDTSGGTTDTQYF. The CDR3 nucleotides are TGTGCCAGCAGCGACACTAGCGGAGGGACCACAGATACGCAGTATTTT. This chain connects TRBV5-4 to TRBJ2-3; 8 bases match TRBD2. V lost 4 bases, J lost 2 bases, and 9 bases stayed unmatched. Per the germline V gene, CDR1 is SGHNT and CDR2 is YYREEE (reference sequence). The CDR3 runs to 16 residues. Drawing the rest from reference TRBV5-4 and TRBJ2-3, the complete variable domain is ETGVTQSPTHLIKTRGQQVTLRCSSQSGHNTVSWYQQALGQGPQFIFQYYREEENGRGNFPPRFSGLQFPNYSSELNVNALELDDSALYLCASSDTSGGTTDTQYFGPGTRLTVL.

V is TRBV28 and J is TRBJ1-2; possibly TRBD1 for D (6 bases). Deletions cut 5 bases from V and 2 bases from J, with 15 bases between. Germline CDR1 reads MDHEN; CDR2 reads SYDVKM. CDR3 length: 15 residues. DNA of the CDR3: TGTGCCAGCAGTACCACGGGACACTTGAACTATGGCTACACCTTC. Protein sequence: CASSTTGHLNYGYTF.

The gene calls are TRBV12-5 and TRBJ1-4; TRBD1 matches at 7 bases. The J segment lost 5 bases and the V segment lost 6 bases, leaving 12 bases of the junction unmatched. The CDR3 sequence is 16 residues long. Per germline, CDR1 LGHNT and CDR2 FRNRAP. Here the CDR3 reads CASGEKPGQPNEKLFF. DNA of the CDR3: TGTGCTAGTGGAGAGAAACCGGGACAGCCCAATGAAAAACTGTTTTTT. Complete variable domain (other parts from reference TRBV12-5 and TRBJ1-4): DARVTQTPRHKVTEMGQEVTMRCQPILGHNTVFWYRQTMMQGLELLAYFRNRAPLDDSGMPKDRFSAEMPDATLATLKIQPSEPRDSAVYFCASGEKPGQPNEKLFFGSGTQLSVL.